The 17 T cell receptor beta chains below all came from one sample that was sequenced in a study of monozygotic twins with cystic fibrosis. Clones were read by immunoSEQ multiplex PCR, and TCRdb kept only the in-frame ones, dropping some. The sample lists roughly 13,000 clones, 80% to 90% occurring once. Sequencing was performed on blood. The receptors were gathered from a boy between 10 and 17 years old with cystic fibrosis.

The genes are TRBV4-1 and TRBJ1-3; the D is unclear. The V gene's germline CDR1 is MGHRA and CDR2 YSYEKL. The CDR3 is 16 residues long. Trimming removed 0 bases from V and 0 bases from J, with 9 bases in between. The CDR3 DNA follows: TGCGCCAGCAGCCAAGATCGGTCAAGCTCTGGAAACACCATATATTTT. This gives the protein CASSQDRSSSGNTIYF.

The chain uses TRBV11-2 and TRBJ2-7, with 8 bases that match TRBD1. CDR3 length: 18 residues. V lost 5 bases, J lost 0 bases, and 15 bases stayed unmatched. Germline CDR1 and CDR2: SGHAT and FQNNGV. The CDR3 region is CASSHVGVPRGLSYEQYF. CDR3 coding DNA: TGTGCCAGCAGCCACGTTGGTGTCCCCAGGGGGCTCTCCTACGAGCAGTACTTC.

The chain employs TRBV6-5 and TRBJ2-7, with D possibly TRBD2 on 6 matching bases. The CDR3 runs to 16 residues. Germline CDR1 MNHEY, CDR2 SVGAGI. The V end lost 4 bases, the J end lost 7 bases, and 23 bases lay between the germline ends. CDR3 bases: TGTGCCAGCAGTTTCACACGGACGCCTGGCGGGGATGAGCAGTACTTC. Residues: CASSFTRTPGGDEQYF.

This sequence joins TRBV11-3 and TRBJ2-5, with TRBD2 identical over 15 bases. J gave up 3 bases and V 3 bases, and 8 bases lay outside the gene matches. CDR3 length: 18 amino acids. The germline V gene has CDR1 SGHNT and CDR2 YENEEA. CDR3 coding DNA: TGTGCCAGCAGCTTTTACCCCGGGACTAGCGGGGGGAAAGAGACCCAGTACTTC. It encodes CASSFYPGTSGGKETQYF.

The chain is built from TRBV2 and TRBJ2-1; 8 bases fit TRBD2. The V and J ends lost 7 bases and 6 bases, in that order; junction bases with no gene match: 5. CDR1 is SNHLY and CDR2 is FYNNEI in the germline V gene. This CDR3 region has 13 residues. Here the CDR3 DNA reads TGTGCCAGCACCCCGGGGGGGCCCAATGAGCAGTTCTTC. It yields the protein CASTPGGPNEQFF.

This chain links TRBV12-5 with TRBJ1-4; TRBD1 is a possible D gene (5 bases). V lost 3 bases and J lost 8, with 10 bases in between. The CDR3 sequence is 13 residues long. Germline CDR1 LGHNT, CDR2 FRNRAP. The CDR3 DNA reads TGTGCTAGTGGTTTTGCCGGGGGAGAAAAACTGTTTTTT. Translated: CASGFAGGEKLFF.

The gene calls are TRBV28 and TRBJ2-7, with D perhaps matching TRBD1 (5 bases). The germline gives CDR1 MDHEN, CDR2 SYDVKM. Between the trimmed V and J ends, which lost 4 bases and 7 bases, there was a span of 8 bases. The CDR3 contains 11 residues. The CDR3 here is CASSYDREQYF. The CDR3 nucleotides are TGTGCCAGCAGTTACGACAGAGAGCAGTACTTC.

The chain links TRBV15 to TRBJ1-1; D ambiguous. Germline CDR1 reads LNHNV; CDR2 reads YYDKDF (reference sequence). The CDR3 consists of 18 residues. V was shortened by 0 bases and J by 5 bases, with 22 bases between the two germline ends. CDR3 in DNA: TGTGCCACCAGCAGAGATTGGGGTGTTCGTCTAATCGGAACTGAAGCTTTCTTT. Its translation is CATSRDWGVRLIGTEAFF.

The genes are TRBV2 and TRBJ1-1, with D hard to call. The germline V gene has CDR1 SNHLY and CDR2 FYNNEI. V shed 2 bases and J shed 5 bases, with 6 bases lying between them. This CDR3 is 12 amino acids long. CDR3 protein: CASSERFTEAFF. CDR3 DNA: TGTGCCAGCAGTGAACGCTTTACTGAAGCTTTCTTT.

This rearrangement joins TRBV6-5 to TRBJ2-1, with TRBD2 matching over 7 bases. V shed 6 bases and J 5 bases; nucleotides not matched to a gene: 10. CDR1 is MNHEY and CDR2 is SVGAGI in the germline V gene. The CDR3 is made up of 15 amino acids. The CDR3 sequence: CASREMGGSNNEQFF. CDR3 nucleotide sequence: TGTGCCAGCAGAGAGATGGGGGGGAGTAACAATGAGCAGTTCTTC.

The rearrangement joins TRBV28 to TRBJ2-1; 9 nucleotides agree with TRBD2. V gave up 1 base and J gave up 4 bases; unmatched junction bases: 8. Germline V gene sequence: CDR1 MDHEN, CDR2 SYDVKM. This CDR3 spans 17 amino acids. The chain's CDR3 is CASSLSGSGSEYNEQFF. The CDR3 DNA sequence: TGTGCCAGCAGTTTATCGGGTAGCGGGAGTGAGTACAATGAGCAGTTCTTC.

J is TRBJ1-4 and V is TRBV7-2, with TRBD1 matching 9 bases. CDR1 SGHTA and CDR2 FQGNSA come from the germline V gene. The CDR3 is 15 residues long. Losses at the gene ends were 5 bases for V and 8 bases for J; bases not matched to a gene: 9. CDR3 protein: CASSLLGQGGEKLFF. In DNA form, the CDR3 reads TGTGCCAGCAGCCTCCTGGGACAGGGAGGCGAAAAACTGTTTTTT.

The chain combines TRBV7-9 with TRBJ2-7, with TRBD2 matching 8 bases. The J segment lost 3 bases and the V segment lost 5 bases, leaving 9 bases of the junction unmatched. Germline loops: CDR1 SEHNR, CDR2 FQNEAQ (reference sequence). The CDR3 totals 15 residues. CDR3 sequence: CASSPGTSIFYEQYF. The CDR3 DNA sequence: TGTGCCAGCAGCCCCGGGACTAGTATCTTCTACGAGCAGTACTTC.

The chain combines TRBV6-6 with TRBJ2-1; TRBD2 aligns across 12 bases. Germline CDR1 and CDR2: MNHNY and SVGAGI (reference sequence). This CDR3 has 15 amino acids. Trimming at V came to 6 bases and at J to 7 bases, leaving 7 bases not matched to a gene. As DNA, the CDR3 is TGTGCCAGCAGCCGGAGGACTAGCGGGAAAAATGAGCAGTTCTTC. Translation: CASSRRTSGKNEQFF.

Points on this clone: Other DNA variants within this sample encode the same CDR3. The genes are TRBV28 and TRBJ1-2; D gene ambiguous. CDR3 length: 11 amino acids. V lost 6 bases to trimming and J lost 4 bases, with 6 bases between them. Germline V CDR1 and CDR2: MDHEN, SYDVKM. DNA for the CDR3: TGTGCCAGCAGCCTTTCCTATGGCTACACCTTC. Residues: CASSLSYGYTF.

This clone came up once. The chain couples TRBV7-9 to TRBJ1-2; 7 bases fit TRBD1. CDR1 and CDR2 (germline): SEHNR, FQNEAQ (reference sequence). The CDR3 contains 18 residues. Trimming took 2 bases from V and 5 from J; bases not matched to a gene: 17. CDR3 bases: TGTGCCAGCAGCTTATTGAGGGGTATAACAGGGGAAAATTATGGCTACACCTTC. It specifies CASSLLRGITGENYGYTF.

J is TRBJ2-1 and V is TRBV5-1; the match to TRBD2 covers 8 bases. This CDR3 region has 16 residues. The germline V gene has CDR1 SGHRS and CDR2 YFSETQ. J lost 5 bases, V lost 4 bases, and 11 bases had no gene match. This CDR3 is CASSVYSGMDNNEQFF. CDR3 nucleotides: TGCGCCAGCAGCGTGTATAGCGGGATGGACAACAATGAGCAGTTCTTC.